This TCR beta chain was sequenced during a study of cytomegalovirus exposure and HLA in healthy donors. The germline gives CDR1 KGHSH, CDR2 LQKENI. The CDR3 consists of 11 residues. The V and J ends lost 4 bases and 5 bases respectively, with 6 bases between them. The PCR ran on 60 Vbeta and 13 Jbeta primers. Assay: immunoSEQ multiplex PCR; the TCRdb copy retains only in-frame clones and omits some. This sample's table reports some 130,000 clones. This chain connects TRBV18 to TRBJ2-7, with unresolved D. Sequencing was carried out using PBMCs. The sequence was collected from a man in his late teens or twenties in good health and CMV-seronegative. This CDR3 reads CASSQENEQYF. The CDR3 nucleotides read TGTGCCAGCTCACAGGAGAACGAGCAGTACTTC. Looking up the rest from reference TRBV18 and TRBJ2-7 gives the full variable domain: NAGVMQNPRHLVRRRGQEARLRCSPMKGHSHVYWYRQLPEEGLKFMVYLQKENIIDESGMPKERFSAEFPKEGPSILRIQQVVRGDSAAYFCASSQENEQYFGPGTRLTVT.